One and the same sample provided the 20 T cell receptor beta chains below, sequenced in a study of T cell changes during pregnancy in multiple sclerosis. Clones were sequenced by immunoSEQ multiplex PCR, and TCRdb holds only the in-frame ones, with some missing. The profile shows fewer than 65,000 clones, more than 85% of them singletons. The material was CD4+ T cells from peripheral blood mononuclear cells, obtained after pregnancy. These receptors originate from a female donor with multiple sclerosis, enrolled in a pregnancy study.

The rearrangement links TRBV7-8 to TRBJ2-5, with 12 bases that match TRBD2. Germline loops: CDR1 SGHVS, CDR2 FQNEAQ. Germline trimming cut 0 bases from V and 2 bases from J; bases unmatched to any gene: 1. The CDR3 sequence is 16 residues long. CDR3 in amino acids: CASSLAGLAGQETQYF. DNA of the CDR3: TGTGCCAGCAGCTTAGCGGGACTAGCGGGTCAAGAGACCCAGTACTTC.

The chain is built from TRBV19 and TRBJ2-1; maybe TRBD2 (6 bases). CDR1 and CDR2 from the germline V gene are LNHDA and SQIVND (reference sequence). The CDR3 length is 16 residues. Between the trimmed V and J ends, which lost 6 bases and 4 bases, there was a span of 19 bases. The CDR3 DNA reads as TGTGCCAGTAGCCTCCGAAGACTAGACTTATACAATGAGCAGTTCTTC. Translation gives CASSLRRLDLYNEQFF.

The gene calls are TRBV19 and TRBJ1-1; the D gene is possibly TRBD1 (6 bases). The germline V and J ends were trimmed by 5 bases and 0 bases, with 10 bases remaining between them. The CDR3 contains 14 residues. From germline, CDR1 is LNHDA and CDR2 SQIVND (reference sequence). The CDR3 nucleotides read TGTGCCAGTAGTCAGGGGTTCGTGAACACTGAAGCTTTCTTT. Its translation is CASSQGFVNTEAFF.

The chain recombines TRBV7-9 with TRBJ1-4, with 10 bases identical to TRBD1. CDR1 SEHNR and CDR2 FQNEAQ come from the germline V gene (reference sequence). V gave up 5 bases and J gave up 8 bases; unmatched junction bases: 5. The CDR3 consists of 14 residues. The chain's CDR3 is CASSRDRGLEKLFF. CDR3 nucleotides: TGTGCCAGCAGCCGGGACAGGGGACTCGAAAAACTGTTTTTT.

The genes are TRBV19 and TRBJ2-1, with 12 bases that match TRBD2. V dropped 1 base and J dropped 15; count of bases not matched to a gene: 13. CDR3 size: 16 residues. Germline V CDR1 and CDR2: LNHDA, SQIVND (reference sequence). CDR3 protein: CASSIGGWASGREAFF. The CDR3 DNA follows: TGTGCCAGTAGTATAGGGGGTTGGGCTAGCGGGAGGGAAGCGTTCTTC.

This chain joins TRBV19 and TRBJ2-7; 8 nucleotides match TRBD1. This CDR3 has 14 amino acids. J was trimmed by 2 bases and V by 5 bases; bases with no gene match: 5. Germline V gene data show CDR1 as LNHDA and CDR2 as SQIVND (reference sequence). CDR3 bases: TGTGCCAGTAGTCGGAGACAGGGGACCTACGAGCAGTACTTC. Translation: CASSRRQGTYEQYF.

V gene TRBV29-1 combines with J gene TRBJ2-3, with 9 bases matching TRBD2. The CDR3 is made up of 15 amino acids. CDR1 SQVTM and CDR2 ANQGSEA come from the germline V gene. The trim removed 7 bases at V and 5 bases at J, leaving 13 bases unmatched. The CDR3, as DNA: TGCAGCGGAAAAGGTAGCGGGAGCCCACAAGATACGCAGTATTTT. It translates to CSGKGSGSPQDTQYF.

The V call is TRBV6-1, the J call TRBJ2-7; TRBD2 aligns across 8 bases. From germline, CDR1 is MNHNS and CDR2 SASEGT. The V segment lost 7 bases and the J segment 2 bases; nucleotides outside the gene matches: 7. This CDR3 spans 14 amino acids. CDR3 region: CASTTSGLTYEQYF. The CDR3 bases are TGTGCCAGCACCACTAGCGGCCTAACCTACGAGCAGTACTTC.

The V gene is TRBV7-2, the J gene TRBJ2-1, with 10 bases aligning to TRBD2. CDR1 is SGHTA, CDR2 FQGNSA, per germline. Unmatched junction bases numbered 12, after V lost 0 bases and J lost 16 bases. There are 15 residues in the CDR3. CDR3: CASSLAPLKREGRFF. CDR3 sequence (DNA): TGTGCCAGCAGCTTAGCGCCTTTGAAGCGGGAGGGCCGATTCTTC.

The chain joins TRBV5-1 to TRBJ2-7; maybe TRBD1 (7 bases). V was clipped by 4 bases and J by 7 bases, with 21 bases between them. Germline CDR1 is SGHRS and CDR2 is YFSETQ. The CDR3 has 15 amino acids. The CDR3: CASSPGDSVMLEQYF. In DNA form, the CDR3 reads TGCGCCAGCAGCCCGGGGGACAGCGTGATGTTGGAGCAGTACTTC.

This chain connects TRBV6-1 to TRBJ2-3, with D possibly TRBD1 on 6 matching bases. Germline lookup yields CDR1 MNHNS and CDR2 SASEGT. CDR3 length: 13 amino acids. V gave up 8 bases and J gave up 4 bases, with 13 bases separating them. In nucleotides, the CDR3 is TGTGCCAGCCGCCAGGGGAGATCAGATACGCAGTATTTT. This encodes CASRQGRSDTQYF.

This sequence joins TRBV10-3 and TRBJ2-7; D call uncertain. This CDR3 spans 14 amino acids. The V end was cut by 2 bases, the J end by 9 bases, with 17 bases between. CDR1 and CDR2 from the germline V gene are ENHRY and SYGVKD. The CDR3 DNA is TGTGCCATCAGTGAGGGAAAGAGGTTGGTGGGGCAGTACTTC. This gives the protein CAISEGKRLVGQYF.

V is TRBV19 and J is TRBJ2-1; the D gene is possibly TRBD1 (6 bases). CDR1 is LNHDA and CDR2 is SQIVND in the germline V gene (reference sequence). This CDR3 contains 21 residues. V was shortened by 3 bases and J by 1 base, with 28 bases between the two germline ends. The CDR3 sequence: CASSIPDRLKPTVRSYNEQFF. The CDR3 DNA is TGTGCCAGTAGTATTCCGGACAGACTCAAACCCACGGTAAGGTCCTACAATGAGCAGTTCTTC.

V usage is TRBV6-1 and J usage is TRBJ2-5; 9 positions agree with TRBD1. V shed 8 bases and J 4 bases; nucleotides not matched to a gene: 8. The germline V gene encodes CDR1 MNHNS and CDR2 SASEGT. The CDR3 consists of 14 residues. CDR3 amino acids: CASLYRGRGETQYF. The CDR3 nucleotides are TGTGCCAGCCTTTACAGGGGGCGAGGAGAGACCCAGTACTTC.

CDR3 loop: CASRTGLEPYEQYF. For the CDR3, the DNA is TGTGCCAGCCGTACAGGGCTAGAGCCCTACGAGCAGTACTTC. The chain recombines TRBV6-1 with TRBJ2-7; D possibly corresponds to TRBD1 (6 bases). Germline V gene lookup returns CDR1 MNHNS and CDR2 SASEGT. CDR3 length equals 14 residues. Trimming stripped 8 bases from V and 2 bases from J, with 16 bases between.

CDR3 amino acids: CASSSPPLYEQYF. The CDR3 nucleotides are TGTGCCAGCAGTTCTCCCCCACTTTACGAGCAGTACTTC. This chain connects TRBV27 to TRBJ2-7; D is uncertain. The V end lost 4 bases, the J end lost 4 bases, and 11 bases lay between the germline ends. Germline V gene sequence: CDR1 MNHEY, CDR2 SMNVEV (reference sequence). CDR3 length: 13 amino acids.

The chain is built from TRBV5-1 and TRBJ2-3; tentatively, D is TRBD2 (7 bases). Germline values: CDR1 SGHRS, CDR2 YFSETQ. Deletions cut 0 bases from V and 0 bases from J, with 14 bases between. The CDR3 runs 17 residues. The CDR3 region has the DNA TGCGCCAGCAGCTTGGCCCCGGGGGGCCTAAGCACAGATACGCAGTATTTT. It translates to CASSLAPGGLSTDTQYF. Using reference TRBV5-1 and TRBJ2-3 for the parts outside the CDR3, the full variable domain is KAGVTQTPRYLIKTRGQQVTLSCSPISGHRSVSWYQQTPGQGLQFLFEYFSETQRNKGNFPGRFSGRQFSNSRSEMNVSTLELGDSALYLCASSLAPGGLSTDTQYFGPGTRLTVL.

DNA of the CDR3: TGCAGCGGTAGTCTGGGAAACACCATATATTTT. Residues: CSGSLGNTIYF. The rearrangement joins TRBV29-1 to TRBJ1-3; D is ambiguous. The CDR3 is 11 residues long. The germline V gene has CDR1 SQVTM and CDR2 ANQGSEA. V dropped 7 bases and J dropped 4 bases, with 8 bases sitting between them.

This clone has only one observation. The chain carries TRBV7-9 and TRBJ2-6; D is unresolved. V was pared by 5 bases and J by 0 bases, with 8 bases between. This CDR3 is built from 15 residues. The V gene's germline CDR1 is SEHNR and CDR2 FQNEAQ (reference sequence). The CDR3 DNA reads TGTGCCAGCAGCCCCCGTGTCTCTGGGGCCAACGTCCTGACTTTC. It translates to CASSPRVSGANVLTF.

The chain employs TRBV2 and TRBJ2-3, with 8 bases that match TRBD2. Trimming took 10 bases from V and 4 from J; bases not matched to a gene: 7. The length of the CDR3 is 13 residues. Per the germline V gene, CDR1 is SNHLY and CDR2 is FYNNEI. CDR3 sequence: CATLSGGADTQYF. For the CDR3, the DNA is TGTGCCACCCTCAGCGGGGGAGCAGATACGCAGTATTTT.